The 13 T cell receptor beta chains listed next were all sequenced from one sample in a study of T cell clones after liver transplantation. This table comes from immunoSEQ multiplex PCR, and its TCRdb copy is limited to in-frame clones, with some not included. The profile shows 98,000 or so clones, 82% of them singletons. This specimen was CD4+ T cells from blood, taken before liver transplant. All receptors derive from a human donor who received a liver transplant.

The J gene is TRBJ1-1, the V gene TRBV6-6; tentatively, D is TRBD1 (6 bases). Germline V gives CDR1 MNHNY, CDR2 SVGAGI (reference sequence). Deletions cut 10 bases from V and 1 base from J, with 13 bases between. CDR3 length equals 13 residues. In DNA form, the CDR3 reads TGTGCCACCTGGACAGTTTCGAACACTGAAGCTTTCTTT. Translation gives CATWTVSNTEAFF.

J is TRBJ1-2 and V is TRBV5-1, with D unclear. This CDR3 region has 16 residues. Germline V gene data show CDR1 as SGHRS and CDR2 as YFSETQ. With 2 bases removed from V and 7 bases from J, the gap between germline ends came to 21 bases. For the CDR3, the DNA is TGCGCCAGCAGCTTAGAACGAGCACTCCCCAAGGGTGGCTACACCTTC. Encoded protein: CASSLERALPKGGYTF. Full variable domain (rest looked up from reference TRBV5-1 and TRBJ1-2): KAGVTQTPRYLIKTRGQQVTLSCSPISGHRSVSWYQQTPGQGLQFLFEYFSETQRNKGNFPGRFSGRQFSNSRSEMNVSTLELGDSALYLCASSLERALPKGGYTFGSGTRLTVV.

The chain recombines TRBV19 with TRBJ2-5, with TRBD1 matching over 11 bases. This CDR3 region has 17 residues. CDR1 and CDR2 (germline): LNHDA, SQIVND (reference sequence). V shed 3 bases and J 1 base; nucleotides not matched to a gene: 7. The CDR3 here is CASSIPGQGGSQETQYF. The CDR3 nucleotides read TGTGCCAGTAGTATTCCGGGACAGGGGGGGTCCCAAGAGACCCAGTACTTC.

The CDR3 region is CASSLARDRGEWRGYEQYF. CDR3 DNA: TGTGCCAGCAGTTTAGCCCGGGACAGGGGGGAATGGAGGGGTTACGAGCAGTACTTC. The chain uses TRBV28 and TRBJ2-7; 11 nucleotides agree with TRBD1. Germline-derived CDR1 and CDR2 are MDHEN and SYDVKM. J was trimmed by 4 bases and V by 2 bases; bases with no gene match: 16. The CDR3 has 19 amino acids.

V and J are TRBV7-2 and TRBJ2-3, with D tentatively TRBD2 (6 bases). This CDR3 region has 16 residues. The V and J ends lost 5 bases and 1 base respectively, with 16 bases between them. Germline V gene sequence: CDR1 SGHTA, CDR2 FQGNSA. This CDR3 reads CASSPNLGGGTDTQYF. The CDR3 DNA is TGTGCCAGCAGCCCCAACCTCGGCGGGGGCACAGATACGCAGTATTTT.

The rearrangement links TRBV2 to TRBJ1-2; D uncertain. Germline CDR1 SNHLY, CDR2 FYNNEI. This CDR3 is built from 15 residues. Trimming took 1 base from V and 5 from J, leaving 14 bases between them. This CDR3 is CASSEGVSLSYGYTF. CDR3 DNA sequence: TGTGCCAGCAGTGAAGGGGTCAGCCTTTCTTATGGCTACACCTTC.

The chain employs TRBV5-4 and TRBJ2-5; D unresolved. Trimming shortened V by 0 bases and J by 1 base, and 13 bases separated the two germline ends. This CDR3 is 16 amino acids long. Germline assignment: CDR1 SGHNT and CDR2 YYREEE (reference sequence). The CDR3 reads CASSLAAGAIQETQYF. The CDR3 nucleotides are TGTGCCAGCAGCTTGGCGGCAGGAGCAATCCAAGAGACCCAGTACTTC. Using reference TRBV5-4 and TRBJ2-5 for the parts outside the CDR3, the full variable domain is ETGVTQSPTHLIKTRGQQVTLRCSSQSGHNTVSWYQQALGQGPQFIFQYYREEENGRGNFPPRFSGLQFPNYSSELNVNALELDDSALYLCASSLAAGAIQETQYFGPGTRLLVL.

The chain employs TRBV2 and TRBJ1-6; TRBD1 aligns across 7 bases. The CDR3 totals 14 residues. The germline V gene has CDR1 SNHLY and CDR2 FYNNEI. V gave up 5 bases and J gave up 7 bases; unmatched junction bases: 5. CDR3 in DNA: TGTGCCAGCAGTTGGACAGGTGGGAATTCACCCCTCCACTTT. This encodes CASSWTGGNSPLHF.

The V gene is TRBV5-4, the J gene TRBJ1-2, with unresolved D. The germline V gene encodes CDR1 SGHNT and CDR2 YYREEE (reference sequence). This CDR3 has 15 residues. Between the trimmed V and J ends, which lost 0 bases and 4 bases, there was a span of 13 bases. CDR3 residues: CASSLAGGGSYGYTF. CDR3 DNA: TGTGCCAGCAGCTTGGCCGGAGGAGGGAGCTATGGCTACACCTTC.

The gene calls are TRBV5-1 and TRBJ1-4; D gene unclear. CDR3 size: 13 residues. V dropped 0 bases and J dropped 8 bases, with 8 bases sitting between them. CDR1 is SGHRS and CDR2 is YFSETQ in the germline V gene. The CDR3 here is CASSLAQREKLFF. DNA of the CDR3: TGCGCCAGCAGCTTGGCCCAGAGGGAAAAACTGTTTTTT.

The genes are TRBV5-6 and TRBJ1-1; maybe TRBD1 (5 bases). This CDR3 comprises 14 residues. V lost 6 bases, J lost 4 bases, and 16 bases lay in between. The germline gives CDR1 SGHDT, CDR2 YYEEEE. The CDR3 nucleotides read TGTGCCAGCATTGAGGCAGGGAGAGGCACTGAAGCTTTCTTT. Its translation is CASIEAGRGTEAFF.

The J gene is TRBJ2-5, the V gene TRBV19; D unresolved. V was clipped by 1 base and J by 2 bases, with 8 bases between them. The CDR3 has 14 residues. Germline-derived CDR1 and CDR2 are LNHDA and SQIVND (reference sequence). The CDR3 DNA reads as TGTGCCAGTAGTATAGGAGGCCTTCAAGAGACCCAGTACTTC. This sequence encodes CASSIGGLQETQYF.

The chain combines TRBV5-1 with TRBJ1-1; D call uncertain. Germline CDR1 SGHRS, CDR2 YFSETQ. The CDR3 spans 14 residues. V lost 0 bases and J 7 bases, leaving 13 bases between the germline ends. CDR3 DNA sequence: TGCGCCAGCAGCTTGGGGTGGGGAGGGTATGAAGCTTTCTTT. It yields the protein CASSLGWGGYEAFF.